The 28 T cell receptor beta chains listed next were all sequenced from one sample in a study of shared clonotypes between healthy human individuals (dated by TCRdb to 2018 to 2020). The method was the immunoSEQ multiplex PCR assay. The source is immuneACCESS, and TCRdb retained only in-frame sequences with V and J called. Part of the clones is not carried over; for the studies checked, unresolved V genes explain less than half of this, and the remainder is unexplained. This sample is represented by some 2,400,000 clones; 90% to 96% of them were singletons. The ten most abundant clones make up around 0.13% of the sample. The sequencing sample was made of naive CD4+ T cells sorted from blood. Explained via the paper, the cell subset or site label denotes: CD45RA+ positively selected. The receptors originated from a man younger than 35 in good health.

The chain uses TRBV7-9 and TRBJ2-5; a possible D gene is TRBD2 (5 bases). V was shortened by 1 base and J by 7 bases, with 13 bases between the two germline ends. This CDR3 has 14 amino acids. CDR1 is SEHNR, CDR2 FQNEAQ, per germline (reference sequence). The CDR3 nucleotides read TGTGCCAGCAGCTTAGTTGTGGGAGTCTCGACCCAGTACTTC. Translating it yields CASSLVVGVSTQYF.

CDR3 sequence (DNA): TGTGCCAGCAGCTATCCGGACAGGAACACTGAAGCTTTCTTT. Its translation: CASSYPDRNTEAFF. The chain recombines TRBV7-9 with TRBJ1-1; tentatively, D is TRBD1 (6 bases). The CDR3 contains 14 residues. CDR1 is SEHNR, CDR2 FQNEAQ, per germline (reference sequence). With 4 bases removed from V and 1 base from J, the gap between germline ends came to 10 bases.

The genes are TRBV28 and TRBJ2-7, with 10 positions matching TRBD1. Germline lookup yields CDR1 MDHEN and CDR2 SYDVKM. The CDR3 runs 14 residues. J gave up 7 bases and V 5 bases, and 8 bases lay outside the gene matches. The CDR3 is CASSGTGVNEEQYF. The CDR3 nucleotides are TGTGCCAGCAGTGGGACAGGGGTAAATGAGGAGCAGTACTTC.

The chain combines TRBV27 with TRBJ2-7; TRBD1 matches at 7 bases. The germline V gene encodes CDR1 MNHEY and CDR2 SMNVEV (reference sequence). Trimming removed 4 bases from V and 1 base from J; junction bases left unmatched: 4. The CDR3 runs to 14 residues. CDR3 nucleotide sequence: TGTGCCAGCAGTTCGCCGGGACAGTCCTACGAGCAGTACTTC. This sequence encodes CASSSPGQSYEQYF.

This clone was seen a handful of times. This chain joins TRBV4-1 and TRBJ1-5; D might be TRBD1 (5 bases). Germline lookup yields CDR1 MGHRA and CDR2 YSYEKL. V lost 0 bases and J lost 4, with 10 bases in between. The CDR3 loop spans 15 amino acids. The CDR3 region is CASSQDRAGNQPQHF. CDR3 in DNA: TGCGCCAGCAGCCAAGATCGGGCAGGGAATCAGCCCCAGCATTTT.

Turning to this clone: One end of the junction is discordant with germline, which a read error may explain. This rearrangement joins TRBV7-7 to TRBJ2-1; no clear D gene. Looked up from germline, CDR1 is SSHAT and CDR2 is FNYEAQ (reference sequence). The CDR3 is 13 residues long. The CDR3 here is CASSERVSREQFF. DNA for the CDR3: TGTGCTAGCAGCGAAAGGGTTAGTCGTGAGCAGTTCTTC.

The genes are TRBV19 and TRBJ1-6; TRBD1 is a possible D gene (5 bases). The CDR3 runs to 13 residues. From germline, CDR1 is LNHDA and CDR2 SQIVND (reference sequence). Deletions cut 3 bases from V and 7 bases from J, with 7 bases between. DNA of the CDR3: TGTGCCAGTAGTATGGGGGGAAATTCACCCCTCCACTTT. It translates to CASSMGGNSPLHF. The variable domain in full, completed from reference TRBV19 and TRBJ1-6, reads DGGITQSPKYLFRKEGQNVTLSCEQNLNHDAMYWYRQDPGQGLRLIYYSQIVNDFQKGDIAEGYSVSREKKESFPLTVTSAQKNPTAFYLCASSMGGNSPLHFGNGTRLTVT.

The chain uses TRBV6-4 and TRBJ1-6; D ambiguous. V shed 3 bases and J shed 7 bases, with 10 bases lying between them. This CDR3 region has 14 residues. CDR1 and CDR2 from the germline V gene are MRHNA and SNTAGT. CDR3 loop: CASSEEGRNSPLHF. DNA of the CDR3: TGTGCCAGCAGTGAGGAGGGAAGGAATTCACCCCTCCACTTT.

About this clone: The identical CDR3 is also encoded by other nucleotide sequences in the sample. The chain has TRBV28 and TRBJ2-5; 14 bases align to TRBD2. The CDR3 length is 15 residues. CDR1 is MDHEN and CDR2 is SYDVKM in the germline V gene. After removal of 5 bases from V and 4 bases from J, the junction contained 3 bases not matched to a gene. CDR3 sequence: CASSPGLAGVETQYF. For the CDR3, the DNA is TGTGCCAGCAGTCCGGGACTAGCGGGGGTAGAGACCCAGTACTTC.

The genes are TRBV28 and TRBJ2-7, with 7 bases matching TRBD1. The germline CDR1 and CDR2 sequences are MDHEN and SYDVKM. CDR3 size: 14 residues. Trimming at V came to 5 bases and at J to 3 bases, leaving 7 bases not matched to a gene. Written as DNA, the CDR3 is TGTGCCAGCAGTCCGACAGGGTCCATCTACGAGCAGTACTTC. This sequence encodes CASSPTGSIYEQYF.

The V call is TRBV10-3, the J call TRBJ2-7; unclear D gene. Germline loops: CDR1 ENHRY, CDR2 SYGVKD. V gave up 0 bases and J gave up 6 bases, with 15 bases separating them. This CDR3 is built from 15 residues. CDR3 loop: CAISESKGWAREQYF. The CDR3, as DNA: TGTGCCATCAGTGAGTCGAAGGGTTGGGCTCGCGAGCAGTACTTC.

CDR3 in amino acids: CASSLDSGGTDTQYF. The CDR3 nucleotides are TGCGCCAGCAGCTTGGATAGCGGGGGCACAGATACGCAGTATTTT. The chain uses TRBV5-1 and TRBJ2-3; 8 bases match TRBD2. The CDR3 totals 15 residues. CDR1 is SGHRS and CDR2 is YFSETQ in the germline V gene. The V gene end was trimmed by 0 bases and the J gene end by 1 base; junction bases not matched to a gene: 1.

V and J are TRBV28 and TRBJ1-1; 8 positions match TRBD1. Germline assignment: CDR1 MDHEN and CDR2 SYDVKM. Trimming at V came to 3 bases and at J to 3 bases, leaving 3 bases not matched to a gene. The CDR3 is 14 residues long. Written as DNA, the CDR3 is TGTGCCAGCAGTTTCTGGACAGGGTACACTGAAGCTTTCTTT. It yields the protein CASSFWTGYTEAFF. The full variable domain, completed using reference TRBV28 and TRBJ1-1, is DVKVTQSSRYLVKRTGEKVFLECVQDMDHENMFWYRQDPGLGLRLIYFSYDVKMKEKGDIPEGYSVSREKKERFSLILESASTNQTSMYLCASSFWTGYTEAFFGQGTRLTVV.

J is TRBJ2-7 and V is TRBV2; D ambiguous. The V end was cut by 7 bases, the J end by 5 bases, with 24 bases between. The CDR3 is 16 amino acids. Germline CDR1 SNHLY, CDR2 FYNNEI. The CDR3 DNA reads as TGTGCCAGCAAAAAAAGTCGAAATGGAAGAATGGACGAGCAGTACTTC. This codes for CASKKSRNGRMDEQYF.

The genes are TRBV6-6 and TRBJ2-3; weak D call: TRBD2 (6 bases). The CDR3 has 15 residues. Germline V gives CDR1 MNHNY, CDR2 SVGAGI (reference sequence). The V gene lost 3 bases and the J gene lost 3 bases, with 13 bases spanning the gap. The CDR3 DNA reads TGTGCCAGCAGTTATGGAGGGTTGGGAACAGATACGCAGTATTTT. Amino acid sequence: CASSYGGLGTDTQYF.

This chain links TRBV5-1 with TRBJ2-1, with TRBD1 matching over 12 bases. After removal of 4 bases from V and 8 bases from J, the junction contained 7 bases not matched to a gene. CDR3 length equals 15 residues. Germline CDR1 and CDR2: SGHRS and YFSETQ. For the CDR3, the DNA is TGCGCCAGCAGCAACCGGGACAGGGGGCTGGATGAGCAGTTCTTC. Protein sequence: CASSNRDRGLDEQFF.

J is TRBJ2-5 and V is TRBV30; TRBD1 or TRBD2 may be the D gene (5 bases each). This CDR3 spans 13 amino acids. V lost 1 base and J lost 6, with 12 bases in between. Germline CDR1 GTSNPN, CDR2 SVGIG (reference sequence). CDR3: CAWSAGALQTQYF. CDR3 sequence (DNA): TGTGCCTGGAGTGCCGGGGCCTTGCAGACCCAGTACTTC.

This chain links TRBV5-4 with TRBJ1-2; maybe TRBD1 (5 bases). Trimming left V 4 bases short and J 8 bases short, with 15 bases between. This CDR3 spans 13 amino acids. Per germline, CDR1 SGHNT and CDR2 YYREEE (reference sequence). The CDR3, as DNA: TGTGCCAGCAGCCTAGGGACTCTGGGGGGCTACACCTTC. This codes for CASSLGTLGGYTF.

The chain recombines TRBV5-1 with TRBJ2-1; TRBD2 is a possible D gene (5 bases). This CDR3 contains 15 residues. The ends were cut back, 0 bases at V and 2 bases at J, with 9 bases in the middle. Looked up from germline, CDR1 is SGHRS and CDR2 is YFSETQ. CDR3 sequence reads: CASSLDQRPYNEQFF. The CDR3 DNA follows: TGCGCCAGCAGCTTGGACCAGCGGCCCTACAATGAGCAGTTCTTC.

The chain recombines TRBV5-4 with TRBJ2-7; a weak D match, TRBD1 (6 bases). The CDR3 is 13 residues long. The germline V gene has CDR1 SGHNT and CDR2 YYREEE (reference sequence). V was trimmed by 4 bases and J by 6 bases, leaving 14 bases between them. As DNA, the CDR3 is TGTGCCAGCAGCCTGGTGGGGGCCCCCGAGCAGTACTTC. It yields the protein CASSLVGAPEQYF.

Only one count was recorded for this clone. This sample also contains other DNA sequences that code for the same CDR3. The chain has TRBV30 and TRBJ2-7; D perhaps matches TRBD2 (6 bases). Trimming left V 1 base short and J 2 bases short, with 15 bases between. The CDR3 runs 15 residues. The germline V gene has CDR1 GTSNPN and CDR2 SVGIG (reference sequence). The CDR3 region has the DNA TGTGCCTGGAGTGGACGAGGGACGGGAGCCTACGAGCAGTACTTC. This gives the protein CAWSGRGTGAYEQYF.

This clone came up once. This chain joins TRBV4-1 and TRBJ2-7, with 14 nucleotides matching TRBD2. This CDR3 comprises 17 residues. Germline V gene lookup returns CDR1 MGHRA and CDR2 YSYEKL. V shed 1 base and J 3 bases; nucleotides not matched to a gene: 5. CDR3 residues: CASSQATGTSGGYEQYF. In nucleotides, the CDR3 is TGCGCCAGCAGCCAAGCTACCGGGACTAGCGGGGGCTACGAGCAGTACTTC.

The chain recombines TRBV5-1 with TRBJ2-3, with D perhaps TRBD1 or TRBD2 (5 bases each). CDR1 is SGHRS, CDR2 YFSETQ, per germline. The V and J ends lost 3 bases and 5 bases respectively, with 10 bases between them. This CDR3 has 13 residues. Written as DNA, the CDR3 is TGCGCCAGCAGCTCCCCTGGGGGAGATACGCAGTATTTT. Its translation: CASSSPGGDTQYF. Combining the CDR3 with reference TRBV5-1 and TRBJ2-3 gives the whole variable domain KAGVTQTPRYLIKTRGQQVTLSCSPISGHRSVSWYQQTPGQGLQFLFEYFSETQRNKGNFPGRFSGRQFSNSRSEMNVSTLELGDSALYLCASSSPGGDTQYFGPGTRLTVL.

About this clone: The same CDR3 arises from other DNA sequences in this sample as well. The V call is TRBV7-2, the J call TRBJ2-1; D unclear. CDR3 length: 13 amino acids. CDR1 SGHTA and CDR2 FQGNSA come from the germline V gene. V was clipped by 3 bases and J by 0 bases, with 3 bases between them. This chain's CDR3 is CASSFNSYNEQFF. DNA for the CDR3: TGTGCCAGCAGCTTCAACTCCTACAATGAGCAGTTCTTC.

For the CDR3, the DNA is TGTGCCAGCAGTCCCTCGACTCGGGGGCAGGGCACAGATACGCAGTATTTT. Encoded protein: CASSPSTRGQGTDTQYF. The chain employs TRBV6-4 and TRBJ2-3; either TRBD1 or TRBD2 may fit D (6 bases each). This CDR3 spans 17 amino acids. Trimming left V 5 bases short and J 1 base short, with 19 bases between. CDR1 and CDR2 from the germline V gene are MRHNA and SNTAGT.

This chain joins TRBV4-1 and TRBJ2-7, with D uncertain. The CDR3 extends over 12 amino acids. Germline CDR1 reads MGHRA; CDR2 reads YSYEKL. Between the trimmed V and J ends, which lost 5 bases and 6 bases, there was a span of 11 bases. The CDR3 sequence is CASSGATGEQYF. CDR3 sequence (DNA): TGCGCCAGCAGCGGAGCAACGGGCGAGCAGTACTTC.

The V gene is TRBV15, the J gene TRBJ2-5; D is uncertain. Trimming left V 6 bases short and J 0 bases short, with 8 bases between. CDR1 and CDR2 from the germline V gene are LNHNV and YYDKDF (reference sequence). This CDR3 contains 13 residues. The CDR3 nucleotides read TGTGCCACCAGAGAAGGCAACCAAGAGACCCAGTACTTC. Amino acids: CATREGNQETQYF.

The gene calls are TRBV5-4 and TRBJ2-7; D might be TRBD1 (6 bases). There are 15 residues in the CDR3. From germline, CDR1 is SGHNT and CDR2 YYREEE (reference sequence). Trimming removed 4 bases from V and 7 bases from J, with 21 bases in between. The CDR3 loop reads CASSRRAGVIGEQYF. The CDR3 nucleotides are TGTGCCAGCAGCCGTAGGGCAGGGGTGATAGGGGAGCAGTACTTC. The entire variable domain, with the rest obtained from reference TRBV5-4 and TRBJ2-7, is as follows: ETGVTQSPTHLIKTRGQQVTLRCSSQSGHNTVSWYQQALGQGPQFIFQYYREEENGRGNFPPRFSGLQFPNYSSELNVNALELDDSALYLCASSRRAGVIGEQYFGPGTRLTVT.